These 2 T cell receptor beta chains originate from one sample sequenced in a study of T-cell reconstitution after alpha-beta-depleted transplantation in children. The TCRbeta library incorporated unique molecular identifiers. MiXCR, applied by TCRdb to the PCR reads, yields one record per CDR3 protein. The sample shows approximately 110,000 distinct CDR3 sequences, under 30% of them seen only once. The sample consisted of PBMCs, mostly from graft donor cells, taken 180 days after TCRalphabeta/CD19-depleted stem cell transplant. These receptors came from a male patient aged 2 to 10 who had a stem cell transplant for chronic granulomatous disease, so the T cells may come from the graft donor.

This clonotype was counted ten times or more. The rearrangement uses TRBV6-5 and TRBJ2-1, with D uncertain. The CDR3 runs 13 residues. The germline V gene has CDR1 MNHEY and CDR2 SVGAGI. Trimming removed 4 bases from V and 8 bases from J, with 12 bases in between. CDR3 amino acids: CASSFSDWDEQFF. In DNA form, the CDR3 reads TGTGCCAGCAGTTTCTCTGACTGGGATGAGCAGTTCTTC.

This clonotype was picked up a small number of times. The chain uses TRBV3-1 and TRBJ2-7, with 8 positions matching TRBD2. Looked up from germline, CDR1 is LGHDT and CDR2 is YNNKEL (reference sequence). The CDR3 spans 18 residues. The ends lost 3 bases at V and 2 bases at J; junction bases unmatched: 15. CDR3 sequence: CASSQSGGRELAAYEQYF. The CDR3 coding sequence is TGTGCCAGCAGCCAGAGTGGGGGTAGAGAACTAGCGGCCTACGAGCAGTACTTC.